The 18 T cell receptor beta chains below were found in one sample sequenced in a study of T cells in localized non-small cell lung cancer. Sequenced by immunoSEQ multiplex PCR; TCRdb stores in-frame clones only, minus some. The sample gives about 52,000 clones, around nine tenths of which show up once; 15% to 20% is in the top ten. The sequenced sample was PBMCs, obtained before any cancer treatment. The receptors stem from a female donor with stage II lung adenocarcinoma.

The chain joins TRBV5-1 to TRBJ1-1, with a weak D call TRBD1 (6 bases). CDR1 is SGHRS, CDR2 YFSETQ, per germline. The V and J ends lost 2 bases and 10 bases respectively, with 12 bases between them. This CDR3 is 12 amino acids long. The CDR3 loop is CASSFGDIGAFF. In DNA, the CDR3 is TGCGCCAGCAGCTTTGGGGACATAGGAGCTTTCTTT.

The V call is TRBV7-6, the J call TRBJ2-3, with D hard to call. V shed 1 base and J shed 1 base, with 3 bases lying between them. Looked up from germline, CDR1 is SGHVS and CDR2 is FNYEAQ. This CDR3 has 13 amino acids. The CDR3, as DNA: TGTGCCAGCAGCTTAGGCGGCACAGATACGCAGTATTTT. Translation: CASSLGGTDTQYF.

V is TRBV29-1 and J is TRBJ1-1; D perhaps matches TRBD1 (6 bases). Germline loops: CDR1 SQVTM, CDR2 ANQGSEA. Trimming shortened V by 7 bases and J by 5 bases, and 11 bases separated the two germline ends. CDR3 length equals 11 residues. CDR3 nucleotide sequence: TGCAGCGCTCACCAGGGGACTGAAGCTTTCTTT. Translated, it gives CSAHQGTEAFF.

Regarding this clone: The sample carries other DNA sequences with the same CDR3. The chain recombines TRBV2 with TRBJ1-2; 8 positions match TRBD1. Germline loops: CDR1 SNHLY, CDR2 FYNNEI. CDR3 length: 10 residues. V shed 8 bases and J 7 bases; nucleotides not matched to a gene: 0. The CDR3 nucleotides read TGTGCCAGCGGACAGGGTGGCTACACCTTC. It specifies CASGQGGYTF.

The chain is built from TRBV5-1 and TRBJ2-2; D possibly corresponds to TRBD2 (5 bases). This CDR3 is built from 14 residues. Trimming cost V 8 bases and J 0 bases, with 11 bases left between them. CDR1 and CDR2 from the germline V gene are SGHRS and YFSETQ. CDR3: CASEPGSNTGELFF. Here the CDR3 DNA reads TGCGCCAGTGAGCCGGGGTCGAACACCGGGGAGCTGTTTTTT. The whole variable domain, remainder taken from reference TRBV5-1 and TRBJ2-2, is KAGVTQTPRYLIKTRGQQVTLSCSPISGHRSVSWYQQTPGQGLQFLFEYFSETQRNKGNFPGRFSGRQFSNSRSEMNVSTLELGDSALYLCASEPGSNTGELFFGEGSRLTVL.

This sequence joins TRBV5-1 and TRBJ2-1; D is possibly TRBD1 or TRBD2 (5 bases each). The CDR3 sequence is 15 residues long. Between the trimmed V and J ends, which lost 1 base and 0 bases, there was a span of 8 bases. The germline V gene has CDR1 SGHRS and CDR2 YFSETQ. The CDR3 region is CASSLTRGSYNEQFF. Written as DNA, the CDR3 is TGCGCCAGCAGCTTGACGAGGGGCTCCTACAATGAGCAGTTCTTC.

This chain connects TRBV7-9 to TRBJ2-3; the D is unclear. Between the trimmed V and J ends, which lost 5 bases and 6 bases, there was a span of 9 bases. This CDR3 has 12 amino acids. Germline V gives CDR1 SEHNR, CDR2 FQNEAQ (reference sequence). The CDR3 nucleotides read TGTGCCAGCAGCCCCCCCGGGGATACGCAGTATTTT. Its translation is CASSPPGDTQYF.

The rearrangement joins TRBV6-1 to TRBJ2-5; 10 bases match TRBD2. The germline CDR1 and CDR2 sequences are MNHNS and SASEGT. Trimming took 2 bases from V and 5 from J; bases not matched to a gene: 5. The CDR3 loop spans 15 amino acids. CDR3 DNA: TGTGCCAGCAGTGAATTAAGCGGGGGGGCGGAGACCCAGTACTTC. This translates into CASSELSGGAETQYF.

Comment on this clone: A read error may explain this, as a much larger clone is one base away. Different DNA sequences within this sample yield the same CDR3. V gene TRBV5-4 combines with J gene TRBJ1-2; 8 bases line up with TRBD1. The CDR3 has 17 residues. Germline V gene data show CDR1 as SGHNT and CDR2 as YYREEE (reference sequence). The CDR3 nucleotides are TGCGCCAGCAGCTTGGACAGGGCCGGGCCGATGAACTATGGCTACACCTTC. Translation: CASSLDRAGPMNYGYTF.

The chain recombines TRBV14 with TRBJ2-1, with D maybe TRBD2 (5 bases). Between the trimmed V and J ends, which lost 2 bases and 3 bases, there was a span of 8 bases. Germline loops: CDR1 SGHDN, CDR2 FVKESK. This CDR3 has 14 amino acids. The chain's CDR3 is CASSQHRDYNEQFF. The CDR3 DNA follows: TGTGCCAGCAGCCAACACCGGGACTACAATGAGCAGTTCTTC.

The genes are TRBV5-4 and TRBJ1-4; no firm D call. Germline V gene lookup returns CDR1 SGHNT and CDR2 YYREEE (reference sequence). With 3 bases removed from V and 3 bases from J, the gap between germline ends came to 6 bases. This CDR3 comprises 13 residues. The CDR3: CASSSGSNEKLFF. The CDR3 bases are TGTGCCAGCAGCTCCGGATCTAATGAAAAACTGTTTTTT. Together with reference TRBV5-4 and TRBJ1-4, the CDR3 gives the full variable domain: ETGVTQSPTHLIKTRGQQVTLRCSSQSGHNTVSWYQQALGQGPQFIFQYYREEENGRGNFPPRFSGLQFPNYSSELNVNALELDDSALYLCASSSGSNEKLFFGSGTQLSVL.

This chain links TRBV6-5 with TRBJ1-4, with a weak D call TRBD1 (5 bases). The CDR3 consists of 14 residues. With 7 bases removed from V and 8 bases from J, the gap between germline ends came to 17 bases. The germline V gene encodes CDR1 MNHEY and CDR2 SVGAGI. The CDR3 DNA reads as TGTGCCAGCACCCCTTTTCAGGGTTGGGAAAAACTGTTTTTT. Protein product: CASTPFQGWEKLFF.

V usage is TRBV5-6 and J usage is TRBJ1-2, with D possibly TRBD1 on 5 matching bases. This CDR3 is built from 14 residues. CDR1 is SGHDT and CDR2 is YYEEEE in the germline V gene. V lost 5 bases to trimming and J lost 3 bases, with 14 bases between them. The chain's CDR3 is CASRRGRDYYGYTF. DNA of the CDR3: TGTGCCAGCAGACGGGGGAGGGATTACTATGGCTACACCTTC.

This chain joins TRBV7-9 and TRBJ1-4, with D maybe TRBD1 (6 bases). Trimming took 5 bases from V and 7 from J, leaving 8 bases between them. There are 12 residues in the CDR3. Germline values: CDR1 SEHNR, CDR2 FQNEAQ (reference sequence). CDR3 in amino acids: CASSLQGEKLFF. As DNA, the CDR3 is TGTGCCAGCAGCCTACAGGGTGAAAAACTGTTTTTT.

This clone appeared once. This chain uses TRBV13 with TRBJ2-7; D is unresolved. This CDR3 spans 12 amino acids. The germline V gene encodes CDR1 PRHDT and CDR2 FYEKMQ (reference sequence). V was pared by 5 bases and J by 0 bases, with 5 bases between. The CDR3 sequence: CASSGSSYEQYF. For the CDR3, the DNA is TGTGCCAGCAGCGGGTCCTCCTACGAGCAGTACTTC.

This clone occurred many times. The J gene is TRBJ2-2, the V gene TRBV4-1, with TRBD2 identical over 9 bases. Per the germline V gene, CDR1 is MGHRA and CDR2 is YSYEKL. V was pared by 4 bases and J by 1 base, with 4 bases of the junction left unmatched. The length of the CDR3 is 16 residues. The CDR3 loop is CASSPSGVLNTGELFF. For the CDR3, the DNA is TGCGCCAGCAGCCCTAGCGGGGTCCTGAACACCGGGGAGCTGTTTTTT.

A few counts support this clone. This rearrangement joins TRBV4-1 to TRBJ2-5; 7 bases agree with TRBD2. Trimming removed 3 bases from V and 2 bases from J; junction bases left unmatched: 3. The germline V gene has CDR1 MGHRA and CDR2 YSYEKL. The CDR3 is 14 amino acids. CDR3 sequence reads: CASSQSGAQETQYF. The CDR3, as DNA: TGCGCCAGCAGCCAGAGCGGGGCTCAAGAGACCCAGTACTTC.

In its sample, this clone was seen a few times. V gene TRBV11-1 combines with J gene TRBJ2-1; 9 positions match TRBD2. The CDR3 runs 15 residues. The junction had 8 bases not matched to a gene; V was cut back by 3 bases and J by 8 bases. From germline, CDR1 is SGHAT and CDR2 FQDESV (reference sequence). The CDR3 sequence is CASSLRGGARDEQFF. CDR3 bases: TGTGCCAGCAGCTTGCGCGGGGGGGCCAGGGATGAGCAGTTCTTC. Full variable domain (remainder filled in from reference TRBV11-1 and TRBJ2-1): EAEVAQSPRYKITEKSQAVAFWCDPISGHATLYWYRQILGQGPELLVQFQDESVVDDSQLPKDRFSAERLKGVDSTLKIQPAELGDSAMYLCASSLRGGARDEQFFGPGTRLTVL.